This TCR beta chain derives from a study of identical twins. This clonotype was seen more than once but under ten times. Every donor was a healthy Caucasian. The germline V gene has CDR1 SGHKS and CDR2 YYEKEE (reference sequence). The CDR3 is 14 residues long. V was pared by 0 bases and J by 4 bases, with 8 bases between. TCRdb re-derived calls from the 5' RACE reads in MiXCR, one entry per CDR3 protein. Here the sample spans over 600,000 distinct CDR3 sequences, around 21% being singletons. The data also belong to a second study, concerning T cells expressing NK-cell markers. That investigation notes: The CD3+CD56-NKG2C+ fraction of a handful of donors was likewise dominated by these clonotypes.

The chain carries TRBV5-5 and TRBJ1-5, with D perhaps TRBD1 (5 bases). This sequence originates from a woman under 30 in good health. The specimen sequenced was PBMCs. CDR3 in DNA: TGTGCCAGCAGCTTGGAATGGGGGAATCAGCCCCAGCATTTT. Translated: CASSLEWGNQPQHF.